This TCR beta chain was profiled in a study of blood T cells in healthy people across ages (dated by TCRdb to 2015 to 2017). About the study as a whole: Template switching captured roughly one uniquely barcoded TCR beta cDNA molecule per two T cells in model experiments. Using deep sequencing normalized with unique cDNA molecular identifiers, the study measured how TCR beta repertoire diversity changes with age. Donors were grouped into four age groups: young (average 16 years), middle-aged (roughly 38), aged (over 55) and long-lived (just over 80). To avoid experimental bias, donors of different ages were spread randomly across the sequencing lanes. Two additional independent replicas of 1 million unique cDNA reads from the same blood draw were analyzed for two donors (one aged 18 to 29 and one aged 80 or older).

On the study overall, not on this receptor specifically: There was a strong correlation between observed TCR beta diversity and the percentage of naive T cells measured by flow cytometry. Estimates of total diversity from one million sequenced T cells were regarded as lower bounds and underestimates. Conclusive comparison of naive and antigen-experienced compartments was prevented by the profiling of bulk unsorted PBMCs. The CMV infection status of donors was not known, potentially confounding age-related changes in expanded clonotypes. The long-lived group showed more naive CD4+ T cells, fewer expanded clones and increased TCR diversity than the aged group, suggesting age selection. As age increased, observed TCR beta diversity per million T cells dropped in a roughly linear way, and a significant reduction was already evident by age 40.

The roughly 39 donors, aged about 6 to 100 years, were systemically healthy Caucasian individuals from Russia. Around 10 milliliters of peripheral blood were drawn from each donor into EDTA-treated Vacutainer tubes. Ficoll-Paque density-gradient centrifugation was used to isolate PBMCs, with at least 7 million per sample. Trizol reagent was used to extract total RNA from the PBMCs, yielding at least 5.5 micrograms per sample. For every donor, an aliquot of PBMCs went through flow cytometry to measure the percentages of naive CD45RAhigh/CD27high T cells. The library was produced with 5' RACE. For sequencing, an Illumina HiSeq 2500 was employed. The second PCR ran for about 7 to 11 cycles and used a J-beta primer mix along with a sample-barcoded 5' primer. A template-switch 5' adaptor carrying 12 random nucleotides introduced a unique molecular identifier onto each TCR beta cDNA molecule. Each sample yielded at least 3 million CDR3-containing paired-end reads. The Mint cDNA synthesis kit, primed by a TRBC-specific oligonucleotide, was used to synthesize first-strand cDNA from all RNA. Following uracil-DNA glycosylase treatment, all cDNA underwent a first 18-cycle PCR with the universal primers M1SS and BC2_uni_R. The study's own analysis went as follows. For normalization, 1 million high-quality reads were randomly selected from each sample, with every read carrying a distinct molecular identifier. Reads sharing molecular identifiers were discarded rather than binned into consensus sequences. CDR3 identification, clonotype clustering and error correction used MiTCR with a Q25 quality threshold and the strictest error-elimination algorithm. Lower-bound total TCR beta diversity was estimated with a nonparametric unseen species model using Euler transformation. The raw public data were reprocessed by TCRdb itself: fastp quality trimming at Q25, MiXCR clonotype calling, in-frame beta chains only. Each record represents a unique CDR3 protein, reported with the most common genes and DNA among its rows. The V and J calls come from TCRdb's annotation, not from the publication. In all, the sample holds 850,000 to 950,000 distinct CDR3 sequences, and roughly 26% of those were seen once. Clones ranked in the top ten supply 15% to 20% of the sample.

This clonotype was seen a single time. Its antigen is not yet known. Per-nucleotide qualities are absent, and no much larger clonotype sits a single base away. A read on its own is weak evidence. The CDR3 sequence holds 15 residues, the cysteine and phenylalanine included. CDR3 DNA only is kept here, 45 bases in frame from base 1. V is clipped by 4 bases and J by 0 bases, and the sequence between their germline boundaries is 12 bases long. CDR1 SGHTA and CDR2 FQGNSA are derived from the germline V gene. The clonotype comes from a woman aged 80 or older in good health. This receptor chain uses TRBV7-2 and TRBJ1-1, with TRBD1 perhaps the D gene, on 5 matching bases. Sequencing was done on a sample of blood. The CDR3 has the sequence CASSWMGVLNTEAFF. In nucleotide form, the sequence is TGTGCCAGCAGCTGGATGGGGGTCTTGAACACTGAAGCTTTCTTT.